These T cell receptor beta chains were read from a single sample in a study of shared clonotypes between healthy human individuals. Sequenced by immunoSEQ multiplex PCR; TCRdb stores in-frame clones only, minus some. The profile shows fewer than 2.5 million clones, more than 85% of them singletons. Specimen: naive CD4+ T cells from PBMCs. All receptors derive from a young man in good health. Some clones in this sample may be carry-over from other donors' samples. CDR3s include the opening cysteine and the closing phenylalanine or tryptophan. Each record gives: V gene, D gene, J gene, CDR3 length, clone size, CDR3 DNA, CDR3 protein. D genes are given only for firm matches. The size entry is marked missing in some rows and otherwise reads once, few, many or a size class.

TRBV6-6	-	TRBJ2-7	15	-	TGTGCCAGCAGTTACTCGAGTCAGAAATCGTACGAGCAGTACTTC	CASSYSSQKSYEQYF
TRBV5-8	TRBD1	TRBJ2-5	15	-	TGTGCCAGCAGCCTGGGACAGGGGGTTCTGGAGACCCAGTACTTC	CASSLGQGVLETQYF
TRBV29-1	-	TRBJ1-1	12	few	TGCAGCGTTGTTAGACTGAACACTGAAGCTTTCTTT	CSVVRLNTEAFF
TRBV7-2	TRBD1	TRBJ1-2	15	-	TGTGCCAGCAGCTTAGCGACAGGGGGCGCCGTTGGCTACACCTTC	CASSLATGGAVGYTF
TRBV5-1	TRBD1	TRBJ2-3	16	-	TGCGCCAGCAGCTTAGAGGGACAGCCAGGCACAGATACGCAGTATTTT	CASSLEGQPGTDTQYF
TRBV15	-	TRBJ2-1	15	-	TGTGCCACCAATCAGGGACGGGCCCTGCTAAATGAGCAGTTCTTC	CATNQGRALLNEQFF
TRBV5-1	TRBD1	TRBJ2-2	16	-	TGCGCCAGCAGCTTGGTCGGGACAGGGTTAACCGGGGAGCTGTTTTTT	CASSLVGTGLTGELFF
TRBV5-6	-	TRBJ1-2	16	-	TGTGCCAGCAGCTTGGACTTTTCGCGTAACAGGGATGGCTACACCTTC	CASSLDFSRNRDGYTF
TRBV2	-	TRBJ1-2	14	-	TGTGCCAGCAGGGTCCTAAGATTGTGGTATGGCTACACCTTC	CASRVLRLWYGYTF
TRBV7-9	-	TRBJ2-7	17	-	TGTGCCAGCAGCTGGGGGGACAGATCCCGGACGGTGGGGGTGCAGTACTTC	CASSWGDRSRTVGVQYF
TRBV5-1	-	TRBJ2-1	14	-	TGCGCCAGCAGCTTCCGTCCTGTGGGCAATGAGCAGTTCTTC	CASSFRPVGNEQFF
TRBV9	-	TRBJ2-1	15	-	TGTGCCAGCAGCGCCACACGAGGGGACTACAATGAGCAGTTCTTC	CASSATRGDYNEQFF
TRBV10-3	-	TRBJ2-3	13	-	TGTGCCATCGGAGTAGCGGTCACAGATACGCAGTATTTT	CAIGVAVTDTQYF
TRBV6-5	TRBD1	TRBJ2-7	14	-	TGTGCCAGCAGCCGGACAGGGCGTGGATACGAGCAGTACTTC	CASSRTGRGYEQYF
TRBV5-1	-	TRBJ2-2	15	-	TGCGCCAGCAGCCCCGATACCGGGTGGGGCGGGGAGCTGTTTTTT	CASSPDTGWGGELFF
TRBV4-2	TRBD1	TRBJ1-2	14	-	TGTGCCAGCAGTCCTAGACAGGGAGACTATGGCTACACCTTC	CASSPRQGDYGYTF
TRBV6-5	-	TRBJ1-6	16	-	TGTGCCAGCAGTTACTCGTGGTCCCTCTATAATTCACCCCTCCACTTT	CASSYSWSLYNSPLHF
TRBV5-1	-	TRBJ2-3	15	-	TGCGCCAGCAGCTCCTCTTCATTTAGCACAGATACGCAGTATTTT	CASSSSSFSTDTQYF
TRBV19	-	TRBJ1-2	15	-	TGTGCCAGTAGTATAGGCGGCAGACCTAACTATGGCTACACCTTC	CASSIGGRPNYGYTF
TRBV7-2	-	TRBJ1-5	16	-	TGTGCCAGCAGCTTAGTGGGTTGGGATCGCAGTCAGCCCCAGCATTTT	CASSLVGWDRSQPQHF
TRBV10-3	-	TRBJ2-3	14	-	TGTGCCATCGGGGAACAAGGGGCCGCAGATACGCAGTATTTT	CAIGEQGAADTQYF
TRBV18	TRBD1	TRBJ1-3	14	-	TGTGCTACATCAGGGGGCCACCCTGGAAACACCATATATTTT	CATSGGHPGNTIYF
TRBV18	TRBD2	TRBJ2-7	17	-	TGTGCCAGCTCACCACGAGGACTAGCGGCGTACTCCTACGAGCAGTACTTC	CASSPRGLAAYSYEQYF
TRBV28	-	TRBJ1-5	11	-	TGTGCCAGCAGTGCAAGTCAGCCCCAGCATTTT	CASSASQPQHF
TRBV4-2	TRBD2	TRBJ2-7	15	-	TGTGCCAGCAGCCAAGATGAGGGAGGGCTCTACGAGCAGTACTTC	CASSQDEGGLYEQYF
TRBV2	-	TRBJ2-6	15	-	TGTGCCAGCAGTGAATCCGGGGCTGGGGCCAACGTCCTGACTTTC	CASSESGAGANVLTF
TRBV28	TRBD2	TRBJ2-2	15	-	TGTGCCAGCAGTTTAGGGCTAGCGGGAGCGGAGGAGCTGTTTTTT	CASSLGLAGAEELFF
TRBV2	TRBD2	TRBJ2-5	18	-	TGTGCCAGCAGTGACGGACTAGCGGGAGCCCGGACCCAAGAGACCCAGTACTTC	CASSDGLAGARTQETQYF
TRBV9	-	TRBJ2-3	14	-	TGTGCCAGCAGCGGGGGGCCCGTGGAAGATACGCAGTATTTT	CASSGGPVEDTQYF
TRBV5-4	-	TRBJ2-1	16	-	TGTGCCAGCAGCTCCCCACAGGACCGCTCCTACAATGAGCAGTTCTTC	CASSSPQDRSYNEQFF
TRBV5-1	TRBD1	TRBJ1-1	15	few	TGCGCCAGCAGCTTCCAGGGGGCAATGAACACTGAAGCTTTCTTT	CASSFQGAMNTEAFF
TRBV20-1	-	TRBJ2-5	10	-	TGCAGTGCTCATCTGGGGACCCAGTACTTC	CSAHLGTQYF
TRBV5-1	TRBD1	TRBJ2-3	14	-	TGCGCCAGCAGCGTGGGGACAGGAGGGGATACGCAGTATTTT	CASSVGTGGDTQYF
TRBV10-3	-	TRBJ1-1	13	-	TGTGCCATCGGTCAGATCATGAACACTGAAGCTTTCTTT	CAIGQIMNTEAFF
TRBV9	-	TRBJ2-1	14	-	TGTGCCAGCAGCAGGACGGGACTCAACAATGAGCAGTTCTTC	CASSRTGLNNEQFF
TRBV9	-	TRBJ2-7	14	-	TGTGCCAGCAGCGTAGGGCACATTCCCTACGAGCAGTACTTC	CASSVGHIPYEQYF
TRBV6-1	-	TRBJ1-5	14	-	TGTGCCAGCAGTGAAACAGGTCGGTGGCAGCCCCAGCATTTT	CASSETGRWQPQHF
TRBV29-1	-	TRBJ2-3	12	-	TGCAGCGTTGCCGACGGCACAGATACGCAGTATTTT	CSVADGTDTQYF
TRBV27	-	TRBJ2-2	13	-	TGTGCCAGCAGATTCAGGGTTACCGGGGAGCTGTTTTTT	CASRFRVTGELFF
TRBV2	-	TRBJ1-1	12	few	TGTGCCAGCAGCCGATGGAACACTGAAGCTTTCTTT	CASSRWNTEAFF
TRBV28	TRBD1	TRBJ2-5	14	-	TGTGCCAGCAGCCTCCGACAGGGTCTGGAGACCCAGTACTTC	CASSLRQGLETQYF
TRBV4-2	-	TRBJ2-7	13	-	TGTGCCAGCAGCCCCAACGGATACTACGAGCAGTACTTC	CASSPNGYYEQYF
TRBV7-9	TRBD2	TRBJ2-1	15	few	TGTGCCAGCAGCACAAGGGGACTAGCTGGCAATGAGCAGTTCTTC	CASSTRGLAGNEQFF
TRBV7-3	TRBD1	TRBJ2-1	15	-	TGTGCCAGCAGCTCCCGGGACAGGGTCTACAATGAGCAGTTCTTC	CASSSRDRVYNEQFF